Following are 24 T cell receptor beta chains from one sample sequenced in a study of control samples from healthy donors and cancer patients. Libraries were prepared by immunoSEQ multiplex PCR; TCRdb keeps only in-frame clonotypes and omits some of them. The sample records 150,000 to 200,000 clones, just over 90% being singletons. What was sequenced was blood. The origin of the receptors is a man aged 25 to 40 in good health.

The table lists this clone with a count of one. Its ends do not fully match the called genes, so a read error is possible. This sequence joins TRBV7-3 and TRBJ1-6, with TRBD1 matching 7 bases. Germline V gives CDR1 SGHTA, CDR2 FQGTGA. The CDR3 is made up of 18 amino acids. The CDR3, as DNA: TGTGCCAGCAGTTTAACCTACCCGGGACAGCCCTATAATTCACCCCTCCACTTT. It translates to CASSLTYPGQPYNSPLHF.

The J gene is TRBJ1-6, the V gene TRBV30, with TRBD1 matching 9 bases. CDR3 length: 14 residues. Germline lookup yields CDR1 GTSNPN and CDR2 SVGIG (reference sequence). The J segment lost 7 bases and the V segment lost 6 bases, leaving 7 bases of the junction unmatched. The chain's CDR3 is CACRGQGGNSPLHF. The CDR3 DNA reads TGTGCCTGCCGGGGACAGGGCGGAAATTCACCCCTCCACTTT.

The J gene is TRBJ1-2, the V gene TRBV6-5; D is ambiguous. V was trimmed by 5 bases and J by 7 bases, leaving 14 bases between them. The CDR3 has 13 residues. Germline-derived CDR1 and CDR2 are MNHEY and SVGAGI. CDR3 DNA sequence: TGTGCCAGCAGTCTTGCGACGCCCTGTGGCTACACCTTC. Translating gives CASSLATPCGYTF.

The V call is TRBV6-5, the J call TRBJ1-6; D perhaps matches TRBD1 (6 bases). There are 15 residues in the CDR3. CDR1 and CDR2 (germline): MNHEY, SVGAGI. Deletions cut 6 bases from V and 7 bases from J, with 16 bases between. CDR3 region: CASRTGQGWNSPLHF. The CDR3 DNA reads TGTGCCAGCAGAACAGGGCAGGGATGGAATTCACCCCTCCACTTT.

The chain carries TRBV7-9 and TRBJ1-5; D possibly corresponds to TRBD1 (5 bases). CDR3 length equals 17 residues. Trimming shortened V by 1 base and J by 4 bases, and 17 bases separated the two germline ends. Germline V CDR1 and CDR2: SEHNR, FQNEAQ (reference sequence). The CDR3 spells CASSLDRGGFLNQPQHF. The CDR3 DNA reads TGTGCCAGCAGCTTAGACCGCGGGGGGTTCCTTAATCAGCCCCAGCATTTT.

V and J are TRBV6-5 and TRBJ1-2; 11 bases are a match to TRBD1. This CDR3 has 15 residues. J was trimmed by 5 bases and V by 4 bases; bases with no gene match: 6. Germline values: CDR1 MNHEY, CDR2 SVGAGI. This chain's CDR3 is CASSFRDRGSYGYTF. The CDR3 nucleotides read TGTGCCAGCAGTTTTAGGGACAGGGGGTCGTATGGCTACACCTTC.

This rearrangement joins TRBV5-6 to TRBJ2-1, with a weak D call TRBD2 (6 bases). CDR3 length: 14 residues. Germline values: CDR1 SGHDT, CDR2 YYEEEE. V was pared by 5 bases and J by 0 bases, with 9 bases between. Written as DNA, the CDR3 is TGTGCCAGCAGGGGAGCGGGCTCCTACAATGAGCAGTTCTTC. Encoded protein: CASRGAGSYNEQFF.

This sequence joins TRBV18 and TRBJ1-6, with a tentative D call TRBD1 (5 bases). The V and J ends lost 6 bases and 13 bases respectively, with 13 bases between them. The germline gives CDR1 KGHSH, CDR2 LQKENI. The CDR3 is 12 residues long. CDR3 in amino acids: CASSGPGEPLHF. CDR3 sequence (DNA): TGTGCCAGCTCGGGGCCGGGGGAGCCCCTCCACTTT.

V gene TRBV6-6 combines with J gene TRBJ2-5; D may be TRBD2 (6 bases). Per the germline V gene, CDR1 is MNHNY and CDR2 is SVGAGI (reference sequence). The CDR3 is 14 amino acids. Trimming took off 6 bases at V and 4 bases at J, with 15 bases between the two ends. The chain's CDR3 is CASRRTTESETQYF. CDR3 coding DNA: TGTGCCAGCAGGCGGACTACCGAATCAGAGACCCAGTACTTC.

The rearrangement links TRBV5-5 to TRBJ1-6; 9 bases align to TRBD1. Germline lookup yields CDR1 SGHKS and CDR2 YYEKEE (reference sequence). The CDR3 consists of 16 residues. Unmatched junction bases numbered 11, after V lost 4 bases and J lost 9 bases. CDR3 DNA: TGTGCCAGCAGCGCTACATGGACAGGGGTCGTTTCACCCCTCCACTTT. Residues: CASSATWTGVVSPLHF.

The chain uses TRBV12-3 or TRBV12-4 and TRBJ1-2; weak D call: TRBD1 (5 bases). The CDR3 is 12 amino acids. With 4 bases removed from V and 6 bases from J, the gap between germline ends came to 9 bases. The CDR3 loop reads CASSWGRDGYTF. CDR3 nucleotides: TGTGCCAGCAGTTGGGGACGAGATGGCTACACCTTC.

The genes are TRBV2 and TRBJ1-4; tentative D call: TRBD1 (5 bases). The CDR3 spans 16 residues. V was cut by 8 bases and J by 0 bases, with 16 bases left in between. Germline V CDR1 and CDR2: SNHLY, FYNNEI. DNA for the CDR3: TGTGCCAGCCTTTCCCCGGGGCTTTCAACTAATGAAAAACTGTTTTTT. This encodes CASLSPGLSTNEKLFF.

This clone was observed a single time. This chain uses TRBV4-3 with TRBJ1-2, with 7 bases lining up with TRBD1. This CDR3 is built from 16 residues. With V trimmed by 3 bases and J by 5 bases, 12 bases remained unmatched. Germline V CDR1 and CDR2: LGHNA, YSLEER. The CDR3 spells CASSHNPGQAEYGYTF. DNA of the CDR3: TGCGCCAGCAGCCACAACCCCGGACAGGCAGAGTATGGCTACACCTTC.

The CDR3: CASRSGQGETEAFF. CDR3 nucleotides: TGTGCCAGCAGATCCGGACAGGGAGAGACTGAAGCTTTCTTT. This rearrangement joins TRBV5-5 to TRBJ1-1; 8 nucleotides line up with TRBD1. Germline V gives CDR1 SGHKS, CDR2 YYEKEE (reference sequence). The CDR3 loop spans 14 amino acids. The V gene end was trimmed by 5 bases and the J gene end by 5 bases; junction bases not matched to a gene: 8.

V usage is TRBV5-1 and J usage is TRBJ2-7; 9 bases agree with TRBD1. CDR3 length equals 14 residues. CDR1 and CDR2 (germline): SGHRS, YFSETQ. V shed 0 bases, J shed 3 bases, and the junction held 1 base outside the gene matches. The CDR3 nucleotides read TGCGCCAGCAGCTTGGCGGGACAGGGCTACGAGCAGTACTTC. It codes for CASSLAGQGYEQYF.

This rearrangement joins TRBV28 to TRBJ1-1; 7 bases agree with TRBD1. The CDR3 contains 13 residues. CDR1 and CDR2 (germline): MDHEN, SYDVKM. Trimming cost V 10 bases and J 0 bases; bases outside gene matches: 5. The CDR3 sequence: CATGDSMNTEAFF. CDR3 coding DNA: TGTGCCACCGGGGACAGCATGAACACTGAAGCTTTCTTT.

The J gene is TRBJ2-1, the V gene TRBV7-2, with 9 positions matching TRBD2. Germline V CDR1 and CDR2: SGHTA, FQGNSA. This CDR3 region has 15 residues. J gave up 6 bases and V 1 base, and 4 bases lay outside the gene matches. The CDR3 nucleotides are TGTGCCAGCAGCTTAGAGCCGGGACTAGCCAATGAGCAGTTCTTC. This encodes CASSLEPGLANEQFF.

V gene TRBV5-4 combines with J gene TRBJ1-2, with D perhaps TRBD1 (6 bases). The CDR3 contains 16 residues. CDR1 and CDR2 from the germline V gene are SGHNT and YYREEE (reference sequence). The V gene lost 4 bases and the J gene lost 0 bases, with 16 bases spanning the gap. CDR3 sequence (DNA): TGTGCCAGCAGCCGAGCCCGACAGGATGCTAACTATGGCTACACCTTC. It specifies CASSRARQDANYGYTF.

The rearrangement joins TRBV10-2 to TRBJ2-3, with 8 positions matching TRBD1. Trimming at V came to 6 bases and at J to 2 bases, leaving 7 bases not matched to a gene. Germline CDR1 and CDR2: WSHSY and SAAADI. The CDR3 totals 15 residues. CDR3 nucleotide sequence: TGCGCCAGCAGACACGAGGGACAGGACACAGATACGCAGTATTTT. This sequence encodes CASRHEGQDTDTQYF.

CDR3 bases: TGCAGCGTTTACACCCTCACAGATACGCAGTATTTT. Amino acid sequence: CSVYTLTDTQYF. The V and J genes are TRBV29-1 and TRBJ2-3; D call uncertain. This CDR3 spans 12 amino acids. Trimming stripped 5 bases from V and 2 bases from J, with 8 bases between. CDR1 is SQVTM and CDR2 is ANQGSEA in the germline V gene.

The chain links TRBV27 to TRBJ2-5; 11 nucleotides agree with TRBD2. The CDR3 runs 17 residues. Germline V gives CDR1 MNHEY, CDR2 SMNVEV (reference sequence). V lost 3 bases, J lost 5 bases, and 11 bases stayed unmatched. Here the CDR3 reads CASSFGGRLAGPETQYF. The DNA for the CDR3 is TGTGCCAGCAGTTTTGGGGGGAGACTAGCGGGACCGGAGACCCAGTACTTC.

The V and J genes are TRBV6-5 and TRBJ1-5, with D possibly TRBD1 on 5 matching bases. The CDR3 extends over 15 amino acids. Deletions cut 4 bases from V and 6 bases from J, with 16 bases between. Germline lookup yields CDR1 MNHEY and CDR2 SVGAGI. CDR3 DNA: TGTGCCAGCAGTTCTGCGACTGGGGGAAGTCAGCCCCAGCATTTT. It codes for CASSSATGGSQPQHF.

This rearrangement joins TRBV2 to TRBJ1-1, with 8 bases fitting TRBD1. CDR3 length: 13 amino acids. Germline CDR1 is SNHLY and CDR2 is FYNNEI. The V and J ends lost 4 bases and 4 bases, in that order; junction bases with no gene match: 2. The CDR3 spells CASSAGQGTEAFF. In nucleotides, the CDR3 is TGTGCCAGCAGTGCAGGACAGGGCACTGAAGCTTTCTTT.

For the CDR3, the DNA is TGTGCCAGCAGCGGGGTCGGGGAGACCCAGTACTTC. Its protein product is CASSGVGETQYF. The chain couples TRBV5-6 to TRBJ2-5, with unresolved D. The CDR3 loop spans 12 amino acids. Per germline, CDR1 SGHDT and CDR2 YYEEEE. V dropped 4 bases and J dropped 5 bases, with 9 bases sitting between them. Together with reference TRBV5-6 and TRBJ2-5, the CDR3 gives the full variable domain: DAGVTQSPTHLIKTRGQQVTLRCSPKSGHDTVSWYQQALGQGPQFIFQYYEEEERQRGNFPDRFSGHQFPNYSSELNVNALLLGDSALYLCASSGVGETQYFGPGTRLLVL.